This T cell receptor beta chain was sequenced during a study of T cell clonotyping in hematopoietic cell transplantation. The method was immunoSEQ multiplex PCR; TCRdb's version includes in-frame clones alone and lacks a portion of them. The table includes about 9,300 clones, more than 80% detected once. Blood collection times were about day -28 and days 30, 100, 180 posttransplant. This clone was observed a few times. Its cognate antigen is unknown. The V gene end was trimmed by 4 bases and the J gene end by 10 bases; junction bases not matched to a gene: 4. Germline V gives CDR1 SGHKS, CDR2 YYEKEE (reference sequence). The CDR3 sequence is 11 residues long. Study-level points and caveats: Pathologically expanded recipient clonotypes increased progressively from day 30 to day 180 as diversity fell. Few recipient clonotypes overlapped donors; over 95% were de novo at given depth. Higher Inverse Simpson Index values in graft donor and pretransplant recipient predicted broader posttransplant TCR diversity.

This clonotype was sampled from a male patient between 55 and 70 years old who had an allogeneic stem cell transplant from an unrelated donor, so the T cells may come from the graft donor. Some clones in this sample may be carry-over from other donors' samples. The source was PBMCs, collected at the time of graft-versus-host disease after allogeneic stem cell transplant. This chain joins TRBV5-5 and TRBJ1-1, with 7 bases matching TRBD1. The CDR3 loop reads CASSAQGRAFF. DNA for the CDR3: TGTGCCAGCAGCGCACAGGGGAGAGCTTTCTTT.